The 6 T cell receptor beta chains below come from one sample, sequenced in a study of neurological immune-mediated disorders. TCRdb passed the 5' RACE reads through MiXCR, listing each CDR3 protein once. The sample includes 60,000 or so distinct CDR3 sequences, 3% to 4% of them seen just once. The sequenced sample was PBMCs. These receptors were obtained from a woman in her sixties with multiple sclerosis.

With regard to this clonotype: It may be a read error: a sequence one base away is much more abundant. V gene TRBV21-1 combines with J gene TRBJ2-7; the table's D call, TRBD2, has no DNA check behind it. TRBV21-1 is labeled a pseudogene. CDR3 length equals 10 residues. CDR3 amino acids: CASKGRPPYF. The CDR3 DNA is TGTGCCAGCAAGGGAAGACCTCCGTACTTC.

This clonotype has more than one count but fewer than ten. The CDR3 DNA reads TGCGCCAGCAGCTTTCCGGACAGGGGCACCGGGGAGCTGTTTTTT. It is translated as CASSFPDRGTGELFF. V and J are TRBV5-1 and TRBJ2-2; TRBD1 agrees at 9 bases. The V gene's germline CDR1 is SGHRS and CDR2 YFSETQ. CDR3 length equals 15 residues. V shed 2 bases, J shed 4 bases, and the junction held 3 bases outside the gene matches. Variable domain in full (rest from reference TRBV5-1 and TRBJ2-2): KAGVTQTPRYLIKTRGQQVTLSCSPISGHRSVSWYQQTPGQGLQFLFEYFSETQRNKGNFPGRFSGRQFSNSRSEMNVSTLELGDSALYLCASSFPDRGTGELFFGEGSRLTVL.

This clonotype has ten or more counts. The V call is TRBV7-8, the J call TRBJ2-7, with TRBD2 as a possible D gene (6 bases). The CDR3 length is 16 residues. Trimming pared 3 bases from V and 4 bases from J, leaving 19 bases between. CDR1 SGHVS and CDR2 FQNEAQ come from the germline V gene. This CDR3 reads CASSFSIRPGEYEQYF. The CDR3, as DNA: TGTGCCAGCAGCTTTTCAATAAGGCCGGGGGAGTACGAGCAGTACTTC. The whole variable domain, filled in from reference TRBV7-8 and TRBJ2-7, reads GAGVSQSPRYKVAKRGQDVALRCDPISGHVSLFWYQQALGQGPEFLTYFQNEAQLDKSGLPSDRFFAERPEGSVSTLKIQRTQQEDSAVYLCASSFSIRPGEYEQYFGPGTRLTVT.

Notes on this clonotype: This CDR3 fails to terminate in the conserved phenylalanine or tryptophan, so it likely reflects a read error. The V and J genes are TRBV5-1 and TRBJ1-4; D call uncertain. Germline values: CDR1 SGHRS, CDR2 YFSETQ. This CDR3 contains 14 residues. Trimming shortened V by 5 bases and J by 0 bases, and 8 bases separated the two germline ends. This chain's CDR3 is CASRDGSTNEKLFN. The DNA of the CDR3 is TGCGCCAGCAGGGACGGCTCAACTAATGAAAAACTGTTTAAT.

At least ten counts were recorded for this clonotype. CDR3: CSVRTSGITDTQYF. The CDR3 DNA reads as TGCAGCGTTCGGACTAGCGGGATAACCGATACGCAGTATTTT. This chain connects TRBV29-1 to TRBJ2-3; 12 bases align to TRBD2. The CDR3 has 14 residues. The junction had 6 bases not matched to a gene; V was cut back by 5 bases and J by 6 bases. In germline, CDR1 is SQVTM, CDR2 ANQGSEA.

The V call is TRBV5-5, the J call TRBJ2-7; D not resolved. Germline V gene sequence: CDR1 SGHKS, CDR2 YYEKEE (reference sequence). The germline V and J ends were trimmed by 0 bases and 0 bases, with 10 bases remaining between them. The CDR3 contains 15 residues. CDR3 region: CASSLAPATSYEQYF. The CDR3 bases are TGTGCCAGCAGCTTGGCGCCCGCAACCTCCTACGAGCAGTACTTC.